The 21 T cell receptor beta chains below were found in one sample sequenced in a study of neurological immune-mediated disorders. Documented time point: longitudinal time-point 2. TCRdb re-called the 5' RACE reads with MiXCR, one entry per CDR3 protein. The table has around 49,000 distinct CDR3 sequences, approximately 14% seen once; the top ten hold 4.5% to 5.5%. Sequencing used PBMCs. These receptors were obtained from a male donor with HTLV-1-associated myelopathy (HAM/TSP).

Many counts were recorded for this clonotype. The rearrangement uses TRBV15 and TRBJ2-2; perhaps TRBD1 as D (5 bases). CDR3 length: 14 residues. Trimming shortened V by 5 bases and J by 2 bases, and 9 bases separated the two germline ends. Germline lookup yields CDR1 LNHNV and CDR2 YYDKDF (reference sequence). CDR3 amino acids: CATSHRSNTGELFF. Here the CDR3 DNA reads TGTGCCACCAGCCACAGGAGTAACACCGGGGAGCTGTTTTTT.

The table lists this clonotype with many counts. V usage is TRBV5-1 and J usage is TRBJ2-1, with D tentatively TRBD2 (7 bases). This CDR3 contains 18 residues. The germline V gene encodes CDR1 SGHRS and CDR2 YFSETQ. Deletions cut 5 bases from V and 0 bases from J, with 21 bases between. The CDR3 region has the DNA TGCGCCAGCAGTCGTGGGGGAGGGGGGCTAAGCTCCTACAATGAGCAGTTCTTC. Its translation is CASSRGGGGLSSYNEQFF.

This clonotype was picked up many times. The CDR3 region is CASSKQGVETQYF. CDR3 nucleotides: TGTGCCAGCAGTAAACAGGGAGTAGAGACCCAGTACTTC. J is TRBJ2-5 and V is TRBV12-3 or TRBV12-4; tentative D call: TRBD1 (6 bases). The CDR3 length is 13 residues. V was pared by 5 bases and J by 4 bases, with 11 bases between.

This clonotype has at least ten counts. The CDR3 sequence is CASSRDTSPEQYF. In DNA form, the CDR3 reads TGCGCCAGCAGCCGAGACACCTCACCCGAGCAGTACTTC. This chain uses TRBV5-1 with TRBJ2-7, with D unresolved. Germline V gene sequence: CDR1 SGHRS, CDR2 YFSETQ. V was pared by 4 bases and J by 6 bases, with 14 bases between. The CDR3 length is 13 residues.

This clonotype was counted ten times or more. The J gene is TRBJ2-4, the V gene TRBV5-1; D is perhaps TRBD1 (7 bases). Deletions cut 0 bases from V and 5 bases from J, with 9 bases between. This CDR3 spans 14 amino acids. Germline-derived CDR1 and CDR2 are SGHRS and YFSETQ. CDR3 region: CASSLGGTENIQYF. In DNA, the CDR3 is TGCGCCAGCAGCTTGGGCGGGACAGAAAACATTCAGTACTTC.

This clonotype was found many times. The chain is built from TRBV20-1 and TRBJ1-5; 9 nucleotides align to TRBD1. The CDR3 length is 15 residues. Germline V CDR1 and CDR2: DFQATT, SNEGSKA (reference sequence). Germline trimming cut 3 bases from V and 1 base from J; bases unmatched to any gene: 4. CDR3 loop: CSASPGTGSNQPQHF. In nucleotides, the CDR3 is TGCAGTGCTAGCCCCGGGACAGGGAGCAATCAGCCCCAGCATTTT.

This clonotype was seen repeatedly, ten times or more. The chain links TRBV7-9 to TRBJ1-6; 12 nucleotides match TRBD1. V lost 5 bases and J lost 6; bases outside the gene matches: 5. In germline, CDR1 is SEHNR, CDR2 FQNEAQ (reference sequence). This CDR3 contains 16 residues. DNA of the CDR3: TGTGCCAGCAGCCCAAGGGACAGGGGGCGTAATTCACCCCTCCACTTT. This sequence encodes CASSPRDRGRNSPLHF.

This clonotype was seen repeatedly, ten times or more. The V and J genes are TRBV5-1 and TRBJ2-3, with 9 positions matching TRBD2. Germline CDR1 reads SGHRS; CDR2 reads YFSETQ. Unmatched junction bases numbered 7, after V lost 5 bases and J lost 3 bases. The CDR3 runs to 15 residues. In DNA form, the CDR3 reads TGCGCCAGCAGGGCCAGCGGGGGGATTACAGATACGCAGTATTTT. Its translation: CASRASGGITDTQYF.

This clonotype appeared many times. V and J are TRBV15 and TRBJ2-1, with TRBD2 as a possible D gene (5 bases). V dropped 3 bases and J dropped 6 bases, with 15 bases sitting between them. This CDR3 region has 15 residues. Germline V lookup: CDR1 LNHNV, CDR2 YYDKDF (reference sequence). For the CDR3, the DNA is TGTGCCACCAGCAGCTCATTTACTAGTCGCAATGAGCAGTTCTTC. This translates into CATSSSFTSRNEQFF.

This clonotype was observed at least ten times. The CDR3 DNA sequence: TGCGCCAGCAGCTTGGGCATACAGTCCCGAAACACTGAAGCTTTCTTT. Its protein product is CASSLGIQSRNTEAFF. This sequence joins TRBV5-1 and TRBJ1-1; D unresolved. This CDR3 has 16 amino acids. Germline CDR1 SGHRS, CDR2 YFSETQ. V was pared by 0 bases and J by 2 bases, with 14 bases between.

The CDR3 loop is CASIGQGEKLFF. For the CDR3, the DNA is TGTGCCAGTATCGGACAGGGTGAAAAACTGTTTTTT. The chain is built from TRBV19 and TRBJ1-4; TRBD1 aligns across 8 bases. V dropped 7 bases and J dropped 7; count of bases not matched to a gene: 2. CDR1 and CDR2 from the germline V gene are LNHDA and SQIVND (reference sequence). CDR3 length: 12 amino acids.

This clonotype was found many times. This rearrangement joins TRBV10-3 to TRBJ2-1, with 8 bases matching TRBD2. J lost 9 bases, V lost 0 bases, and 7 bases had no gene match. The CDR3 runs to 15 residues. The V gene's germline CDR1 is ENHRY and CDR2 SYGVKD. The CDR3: CAISESDGGAGEQFF. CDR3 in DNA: TGTGCCATCAGTGAGTCGGACGGGGGGGCTGGTGAGCAGTTCTTC.

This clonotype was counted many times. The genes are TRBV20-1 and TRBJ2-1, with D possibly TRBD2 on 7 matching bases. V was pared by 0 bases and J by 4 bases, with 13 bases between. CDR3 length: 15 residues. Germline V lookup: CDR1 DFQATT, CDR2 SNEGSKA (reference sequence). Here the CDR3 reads CSARDIGGGYNEQFF. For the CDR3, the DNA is TGCAGTGCTAGAGATATAGGGGGGGGTTACAATGAGCAGTTCTTC.

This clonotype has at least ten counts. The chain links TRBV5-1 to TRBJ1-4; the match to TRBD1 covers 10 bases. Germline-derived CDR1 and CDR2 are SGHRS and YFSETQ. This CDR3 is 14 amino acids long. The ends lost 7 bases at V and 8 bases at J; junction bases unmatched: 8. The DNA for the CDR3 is TGCGCCAGCGGTCCCGGGACAGGGGACGAAAAACTGTTTTTT. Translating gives CASGPGTGDEKLFF.

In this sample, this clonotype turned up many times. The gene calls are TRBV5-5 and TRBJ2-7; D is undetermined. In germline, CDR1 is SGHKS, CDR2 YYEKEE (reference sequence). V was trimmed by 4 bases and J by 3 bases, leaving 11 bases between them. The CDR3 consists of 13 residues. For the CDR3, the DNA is TGTGCCAGCAGCCCGGGCCGGCTCTACGAGCAGTACTTC. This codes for CASSPGRLYEQYF.

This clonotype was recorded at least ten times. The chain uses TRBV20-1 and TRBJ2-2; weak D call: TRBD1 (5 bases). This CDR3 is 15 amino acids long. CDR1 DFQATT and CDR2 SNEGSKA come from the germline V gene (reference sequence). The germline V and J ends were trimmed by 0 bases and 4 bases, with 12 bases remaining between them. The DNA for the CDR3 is TGCAGTGCTAGAGAGACAGCCCTCGTCACCGGGGAGCTGTTTTTT. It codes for CSARETALVTGELFF.

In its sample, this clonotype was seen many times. CDR3 nucleotide sequence: TGTGCCACCAGTGATTTGAGCGGGAACTACAATGAGCAGTTCTTC. It specifies CATSDLSGNYNEQFF. This chain joins TRBV24-1 and TRBJ2-1, with 7 positions matching TRBD2. CDR3 length equals 15 residues. CDR1 and CDR2 from the germline V gene are KGHDR and SFDVKD. The V segment lost 0 bases and the J segment 3 bases; nucleotides outside the gene matches: 1.

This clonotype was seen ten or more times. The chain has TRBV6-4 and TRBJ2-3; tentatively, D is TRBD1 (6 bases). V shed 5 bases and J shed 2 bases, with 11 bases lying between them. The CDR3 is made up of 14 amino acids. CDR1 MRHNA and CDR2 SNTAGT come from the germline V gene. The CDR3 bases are TGTGCCAGCAGTCTACAGGGAAACACAGATACGCAGTATTTT. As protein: CASSLQGNTDTQYF.

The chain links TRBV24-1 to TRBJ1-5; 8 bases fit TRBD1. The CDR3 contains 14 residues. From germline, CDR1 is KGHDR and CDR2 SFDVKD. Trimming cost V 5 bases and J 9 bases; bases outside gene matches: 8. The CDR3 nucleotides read TGTGCCACCAGTGGGACAGGGCCCACGGGGCCCCAGCATTTT. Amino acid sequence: CATSGTGPTGPQHF.

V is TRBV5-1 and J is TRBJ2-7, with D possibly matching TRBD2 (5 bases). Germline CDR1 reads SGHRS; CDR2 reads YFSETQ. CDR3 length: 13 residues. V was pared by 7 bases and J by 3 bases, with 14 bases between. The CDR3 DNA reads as TGCGCCAGCGGGCGGACCCGGGACTACGAGCAGTACTTC. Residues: CASGRTRDYEQYF.

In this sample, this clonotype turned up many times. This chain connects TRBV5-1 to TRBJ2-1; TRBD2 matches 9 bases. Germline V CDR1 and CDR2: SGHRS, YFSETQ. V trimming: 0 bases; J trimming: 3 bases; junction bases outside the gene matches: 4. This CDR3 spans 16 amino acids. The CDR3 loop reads CASSLDAGGNYNEQFF. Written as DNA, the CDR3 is TGCGCCAGCAGCTTGGACGCGGGGGGGAACTACAATGAGCAGTTCTTC.